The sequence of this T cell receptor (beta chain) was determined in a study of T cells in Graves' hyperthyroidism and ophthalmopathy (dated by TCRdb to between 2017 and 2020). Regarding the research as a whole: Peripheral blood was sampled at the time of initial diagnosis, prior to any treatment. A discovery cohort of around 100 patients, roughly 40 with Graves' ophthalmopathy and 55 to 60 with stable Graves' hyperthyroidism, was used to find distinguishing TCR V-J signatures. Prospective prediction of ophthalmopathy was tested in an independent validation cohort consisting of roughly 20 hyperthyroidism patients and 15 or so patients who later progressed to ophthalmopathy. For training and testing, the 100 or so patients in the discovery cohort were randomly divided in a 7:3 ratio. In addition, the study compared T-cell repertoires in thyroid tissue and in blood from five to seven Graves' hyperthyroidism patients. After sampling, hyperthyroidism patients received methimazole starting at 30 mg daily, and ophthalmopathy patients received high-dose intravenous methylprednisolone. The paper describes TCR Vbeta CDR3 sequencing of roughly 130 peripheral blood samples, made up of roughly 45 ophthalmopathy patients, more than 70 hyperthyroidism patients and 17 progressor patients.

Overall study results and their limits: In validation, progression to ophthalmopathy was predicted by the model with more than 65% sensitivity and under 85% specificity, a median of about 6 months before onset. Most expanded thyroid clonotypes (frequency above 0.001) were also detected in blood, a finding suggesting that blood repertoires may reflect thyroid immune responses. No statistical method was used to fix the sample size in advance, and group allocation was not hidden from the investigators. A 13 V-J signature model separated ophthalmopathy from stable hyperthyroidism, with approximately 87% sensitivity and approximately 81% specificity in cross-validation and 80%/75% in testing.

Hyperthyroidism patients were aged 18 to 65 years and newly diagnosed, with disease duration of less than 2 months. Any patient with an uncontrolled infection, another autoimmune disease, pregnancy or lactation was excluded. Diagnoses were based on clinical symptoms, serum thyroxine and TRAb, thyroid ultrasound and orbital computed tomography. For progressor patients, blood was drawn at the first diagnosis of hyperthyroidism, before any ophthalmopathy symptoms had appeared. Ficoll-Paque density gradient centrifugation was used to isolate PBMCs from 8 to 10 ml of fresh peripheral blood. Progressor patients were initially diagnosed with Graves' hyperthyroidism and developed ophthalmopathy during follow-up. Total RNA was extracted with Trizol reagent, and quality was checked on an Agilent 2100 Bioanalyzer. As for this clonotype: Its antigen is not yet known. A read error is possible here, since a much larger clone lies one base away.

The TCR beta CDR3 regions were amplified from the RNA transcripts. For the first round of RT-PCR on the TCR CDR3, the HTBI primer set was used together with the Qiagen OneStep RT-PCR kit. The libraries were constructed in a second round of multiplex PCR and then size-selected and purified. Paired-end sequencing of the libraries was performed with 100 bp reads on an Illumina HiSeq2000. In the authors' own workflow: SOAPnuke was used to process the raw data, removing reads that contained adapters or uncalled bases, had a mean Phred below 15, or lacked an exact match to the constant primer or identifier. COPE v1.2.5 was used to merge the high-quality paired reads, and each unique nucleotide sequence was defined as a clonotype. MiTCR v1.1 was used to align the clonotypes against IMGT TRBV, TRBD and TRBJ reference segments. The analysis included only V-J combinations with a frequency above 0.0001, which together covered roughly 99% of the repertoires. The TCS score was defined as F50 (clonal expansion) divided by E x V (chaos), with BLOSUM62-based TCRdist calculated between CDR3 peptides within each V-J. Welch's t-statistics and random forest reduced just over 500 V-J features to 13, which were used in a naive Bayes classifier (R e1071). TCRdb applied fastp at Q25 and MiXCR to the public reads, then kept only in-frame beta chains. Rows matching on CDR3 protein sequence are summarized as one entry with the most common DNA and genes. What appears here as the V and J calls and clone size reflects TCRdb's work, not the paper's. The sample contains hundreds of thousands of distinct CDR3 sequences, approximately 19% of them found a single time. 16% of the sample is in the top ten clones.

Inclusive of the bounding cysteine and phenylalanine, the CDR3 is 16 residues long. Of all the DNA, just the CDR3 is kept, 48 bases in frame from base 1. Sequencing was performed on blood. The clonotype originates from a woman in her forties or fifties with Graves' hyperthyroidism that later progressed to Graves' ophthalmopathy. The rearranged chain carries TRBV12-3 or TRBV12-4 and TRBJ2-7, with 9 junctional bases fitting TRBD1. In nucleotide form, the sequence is TGTGCCAGCAGACGTACAGGGGGCGGTTATTCCTACGGGCAGTACTTC. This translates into CASRRTGGGYSYGQYF.